Listed below are T cell receptor beta chains from one sample, sequenced in a study of blood T cell repertoires in COVID-19. Clones were sequenced by immunoSEQ multiplex PCR, and TCRdb holds only the in-frame ones, with some missing. The repertoire includes roughly 66,000 clones, roughly four fifths of them detected once, and under 6% sits in the top ten. Sequencing was carried out using peripheral blood. The origin of the receptors is a woman aged 55-69 years with acute or convalescent COVID-19. Both conserved end residues are part of each CDR3. The D gene is left open where the match is weak. Not every row has a clone size; where given, it reads once, few, many or a size class.

clone_size j_call d_call v_call cdr3_aa cdr3_nt
- TRBJ1-2 - TRBV30 CAWSGTGSGGANYGYTF TGTGCCTGGAGTGGGACGGGCAGTGGAGGAGCTAACTATGGCTACACCTTC
- TRBJ1-4 - TRBV5-1 CASSLTGKVIEKLFF TGCGCCAGCAGCTTAACAGGGAAGGTAATTGAAAAACTGTTTTTT
- TRBJ2-3 - TRBV6-4 CASSDGEADTQYF TGTGCCAGCAGCGACGGTGAGGCAGATACGCAGTATTTT
- TRBJ2-7 - TRBV18 CASSPPGSFYEQYF TGTGCCAGCTCACCCCCGGGATCTTTCTACGAGCAGTACTTC
- TRBJ1-5 TRBD1 TRBV6-6 CASNKRTGGSNQPQHF TGTGCCAGCAATAAGAGGACAGGGGGTAGCAATCAGCCCCAGCATTTT
- TRBJ1-5 - TRBV21-1 CASSKYWDRNQPQHF TGTGCCAGCAGCAAATATTGGGACAGAAATCAGCCCCAGCATTTT
- TRBJ1-2 - TRBV6-5 CASSLHGGGGYGYTF TGTGCCAGCAGTCTTCATGGGGGGGGCGGCTATGGCTACACCTTC
- TRBJ1-5 - TRBV7-3 CASSTDRAGPQHF TGTGCCAGCAGCACGGACCGAGCGGGTCCCCAGCATTTT
- TRBJ1-3 - TRBV4-1 CASSQDQRSGSGNTIYF TGCGCCAGCAGCCAAGATCAAAGGTCAGGGTCCGGAAACACCATATATTTT
- TRBJ1-2 - TRBV5-1 CASSLGVLSYGYTF TGCGCCAGCAGCTTGGGAGTCCTATCCTATGGCTACACCTTC
- TRBJ1-1 TRBD1 TRBV5-1 CASSLRGPGNTEAFF TGCGCCAGCAGCTTGAGGGGGCCCGGGAACACTGAAGCTTTCTTT
- TRBJ1-6 - TRBV3-1/TRBV3-2 CASSTRANSPLHF TGTGCCAGCAGTACCAGGGCTAATTCACCCCTCCACTTT
- TRBJ1-1 TRBD1 TRBV5-1 CASSFGSGGRDTEAFF TGCGCCAGCAGCTTTGGGTCAGGGGGCAGGGACACTGAAGCTTTCTTT
- TRBJ2-5 TRBD1 TRBV23-1 CASSLSIGRGRRTQYF TGCGCCAGCAGTCTCTCTATCGGCAGGGGGCGGCGGACCCAGTACTTC
- TRBJ2-7 TRBD2 TRBV6-5 CASSSPGGSYYEQYF TGTGCCAGCAGTTCCCCGGGAGGGTCCTACTACGAGCAGTACTTC
- TRBJ1-5 - TRBV21-1 CAIPPRGARNQPQHF TGTGCCATTCCGCCTCGGGGGGCAAGAAATCAGCCCCAGCATTTT
- TRBJ2-3 - TRBV5-6 CASSPTSTDTQYF TGTGCCAGCAGTCCTACTAGCACAGATACGCAGTATTTT
- TRBJ2-1 TRBD2 TRBV5-1 CASSDGGLAGRNEQFF TGCGCCAGCAGCGACGGCGGACTAGCGGGGCGAAATGAGCAGTTCTTC
- TRBJ2-5 TRBD2 TRBV19 CASSTGTSGGEETQYF TGTGCCAGTAGTACGGGGACTAGCGGGGGGGAAGAGACCCAGTACTTC
- TRBJ2-5 - TRBV6-1 CASSDLYSKETQYF TGTGCCAGCAGTGATTTATATAGTAAAGAGACCCAGTACTTC
- TRBJ1-4 - TRBV6-1 CASSEVGSGNEKLFF TGTGCCAGCAGTGAGGTCGGCTCGGGGAATGAAAAACTGTTTTTT
once TRBJ1-3 TRBD1 TRBV7-9 CASSSTDRQGGNTIYF TGTGCCAGCAGTTCCACGGACAGGCAGGGTGGAAACACCATATATTTT
- TRBJ1-2 TRBD1 TRBV19 CASSRTTGKSNYGYTF TGTGCCAGTAGCAGAACGACAGGGAAGTCCAACTATGGCTACACCTTC
- TRBJ2-1 - TRBV5-5 CASSFDAGRGNEQFF TGTGCCAGCAGCTTTGACGCAGGGCGAGGCAATGAGCAGTTCTTC
- TRBJ2-2 TRBD2 TRBV11-1 CASSLATSGTGELFF TGTGCCAGCAGCTTAGCGACTAGCGGCACCGGGGAGCTGTTTTTT
- TRBJ1-2 - TRBV9 CASSVAGTRLYGYTF TGTGCCAGCAGCGTAGCCGGGACAAGGCTCTATGGCTACACCTTC
- TRBJ1-4 - TRBV7-3 CASSPQVGGPSLEKLFF TGTGCCAGCAGCCCCCAGGTTGGGGGCCCATCCCTTGAAAAACTGTTTTTT
few TRBJ1-2 TRBD1 TRBV3-1/TRBV3-2 CASSQDQDRPGYTF TGTGCCAGCAGCCAAGATCAGGACAGGCCGGGCTACACCTTC
- TRBJ1-5 TRBD1 TRBV11-2 CASSPDRVGQPQHF TGTGCCAGCAGCCCCGACAGGGTGGGGCAGCCCCAGCATTTT
- TRBJ2-7 - TRBV5-8 CASSLVAFSGEQYF TGTGCCAGCAGCTTGGTCGCGTTCTCGGGCGAGCAGTACTTC
- TRBJ2-3 TRBD2 TRBV27 CASSLGAGRSDTQYF TGTGCCAGCAGTTTGGGAGCGGGGCGCTCAGATACGCAGTATTTT
- TRBJ1-2 - TRBV6-5 CATRTRNRGGYTF TGTGCCACCCGGACTCGAAACCGGGGTGGCTACACCTTC
- TRBJ1-4 - TRBV7-9 CASSLGLGLRVDDEKLFF TGTGCCAGCAGCTTAGGGTTGGGGCTCAGGGTTGACGATGAAAAACTGTTTTTT
- TRBJ1-2 - TRBV5-1 CASSLEAADYGYTF TGCGCCAGCAGCTTGGAAGCGGCAGACTATGGCTACACCTTC
- TRBJ1-1 - TRBV5-1 CASRRTHPSEAFF TGCGCCAGCAGACGGACACACCCCTCTGAAGCTTTCTTT
- TRBJ2-7 TRBD1 TRBV25-1 CASSDRMTGGYEQYF TGTGCCAGCAGTGACCGTATGACAGGGGGCTACGAGCAGTACTTC
- TRBJ1-1 - TRBV4-1 CASSSDQGNTEAFF TGCGCCAGCAGTTCGGATCAGGGTAACACTGAAGCTTTCTTT
- TRBJ2-2 - TRBV5-6 CASSLERNTGELFF TGTGCCAGCAGCTTGGAGCGGAACACCGGGGAGCTGTTTTTT
- TRBJ1-2 - TRBV7-2 CASSLAGGFTSYGYTF TGTGCCAGCAGCTTAGCAGGCGGTTTCACAAGCTATGGCTACACCTTC
- TRBJ1-2 - TRBV29-1 CSVEDLTTGSYGYTF TGCAGCGTTGAAGATTTAACTACAGGGAGCTATGGCTACACCTTC
- TRBJ2-2 TRBD1 TRBV27 CASSLVGTGGGGTGELFF TGTGCCAGCAGTTTAGTTGGGACAGGGGGCGGAGGCACCGGGGAGCTGTTTTTT
few TRBJ2-3 - TRBV5-1 CASSLGRGRDTQYF TGCGCCAGCAGCTTGGGGCGGGGAAGGGATACGCAGTATTTT
- TRBJ1-3 TRBD1 TRBV4-1 CASSQPDRGAGGTIYF TGCGCCAGCAGCCAACCGGACAGGGGCGCAGGCGGCACCATATATTTT
- TRBJ1-1 TRBD1 TRBV7-3 CASGQGARTEAFF TGTGCCAGCGGACAGGGGGCGCGCACTGAAGCTTTCTTT
- TRBJ2-2 - TRBV29-1 CSVPLLGGGTGELFF TGCAGCGTTCCTCTCCTAGGCGGCGGGACCGGGGAGCTGTTTTTT
- TRBJ2-5 TRBD2 TRBV29-1 CSVGTSGGRQETQYF TGCAGCGTGGGGACTAGCGGGGGAAGGCAAGAGACCCAGTACTTC
- TRBJ2-7 - TRBV5-1 CASSGGTASYEQYF TGCGCCTCCTCAGGCGGGACAGCCTCCTACGAGCAGTACTTC